This TCR beta chain emerged from a study of Ad26.COV2.S vaccination and SARS-CoV-2 variants. On the study more broadly: In the study, Ad26.COV2.S was injected intramuscularly once, or twice 56 days apart. Study findings and constraints: The TCR-based breadth and depth measures might underestimate overall T cell responses. Post-vaccination spike-specific CD8+ and CD4+ T cell responses reportedly had substantial breadth.

Germline lookup yields CDR1 KGHSH and CDR2 LQKENI. V was cut by 3 bases and J by 3 bases, with 8 bases left in between. The CDR3 runs 13 residues. With respect to this clone: Antigen: not known.

The treatment was: around 19 received Ad26.COV2.S at low or high dose, single or two shots; 5 received placebo; per-sample allocation not given. It was on day 63 after the first vaccine or placebo injection that samples were taken. Assay used: immunoSEQ multiplex PCR; TCRdb lists only in-frame clones, some missing. The sample holds about 280,000 clones; more than 70% are singletons and the top ten take about 3.6%. This chain connects TRBV18 to TRBJ1-1; D is unclear. The clonotype was recovered from a person between 18 and 59 years old who received the Ad26.COV2.S COVID-19 vaccine or a placebo. This specimen was peripheral blood, taken in a trial of Ad26.COV2.S vaccine versus placebo. The CDR3 coding sequence is TGTGCCAGCTCACCTTCCTCAGACACTGAAGCTTTCTTT. This codes for CASSPSSDTEAFF.